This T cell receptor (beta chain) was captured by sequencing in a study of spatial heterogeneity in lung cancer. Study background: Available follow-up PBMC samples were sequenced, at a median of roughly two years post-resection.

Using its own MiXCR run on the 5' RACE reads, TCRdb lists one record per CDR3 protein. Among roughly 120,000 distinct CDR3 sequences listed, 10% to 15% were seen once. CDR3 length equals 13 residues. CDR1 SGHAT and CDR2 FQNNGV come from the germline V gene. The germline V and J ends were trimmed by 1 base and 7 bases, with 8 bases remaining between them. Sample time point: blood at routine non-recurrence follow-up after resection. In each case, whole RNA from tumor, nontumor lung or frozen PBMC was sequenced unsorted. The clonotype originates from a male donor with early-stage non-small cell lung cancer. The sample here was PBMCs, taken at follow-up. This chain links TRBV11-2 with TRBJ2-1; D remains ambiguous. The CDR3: CASSLVLGNEQFF. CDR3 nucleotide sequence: TGTGCCAGCAGCTTAGTGTTAGGGAATGAGCAGTTCTTC. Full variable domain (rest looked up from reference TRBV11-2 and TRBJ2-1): EAGVAQSPRYKIIEKRQSVAFWCNPISGHATLYWYQQILGQGPKLLIQFQNNGVVDDSQLPKDRFSAERLKGVDSTLKIQPAKLEDSAVYLCASSLVLGNEQFFGPGTRLTVL.